This T cell receptor beta chain was captured by sequencing in a study of OX40 agonist ivuxolimab in advanced cancers. A word on this clone: Its antigen is not identified.

V lost 4 bases, J lost 0 bases, and 8 bases stayed unmatched. Germline CDR1 SGHRS, CDR2 YFSETQ. The CDR3 extends over 16 amino acids. The table came from immunoSEQ multiplex PCR; TCRdb's copy has only in-frame clones and leaves some out. The repertoire holds tens of thousands of clones, with around 92% as singletons. Study-level points and caveats: Relative to CD4+, CD8+ T cells held more expanded clones on average.

Here the sequenced sample was CD4+ or CD8+ T cells sorted from blood, taken in a trial of the OX40 agonist ivuxolimab. This chain connects TRBV5-1 to TRBJ2-7; 9 bases are a match to TRBD2. The TCR was taken from an adult with an advanced solid tumor such as melanoma, head and neck, liver or kidney cancer. The DNA for the CDR3 is TGCGCCAGCAGCCCGATTAATAGCGGGAGCTCCTACGAGCAGTACTTC. Encoded protein: CASSPINSGSSYEQYF.